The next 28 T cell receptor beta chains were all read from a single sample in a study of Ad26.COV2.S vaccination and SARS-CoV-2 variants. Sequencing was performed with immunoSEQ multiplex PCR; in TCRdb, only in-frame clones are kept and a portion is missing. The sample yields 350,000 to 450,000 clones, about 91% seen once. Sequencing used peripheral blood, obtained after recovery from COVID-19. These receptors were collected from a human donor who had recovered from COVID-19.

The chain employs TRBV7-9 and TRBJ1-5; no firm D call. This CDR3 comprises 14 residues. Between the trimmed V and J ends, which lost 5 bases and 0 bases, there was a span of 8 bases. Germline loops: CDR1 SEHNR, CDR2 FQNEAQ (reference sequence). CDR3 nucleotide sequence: TGTGCCAGCAGCCCGACCAATAGCAATCAGCCCCAGCATTTT. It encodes CASSPTNSNQPQHF.

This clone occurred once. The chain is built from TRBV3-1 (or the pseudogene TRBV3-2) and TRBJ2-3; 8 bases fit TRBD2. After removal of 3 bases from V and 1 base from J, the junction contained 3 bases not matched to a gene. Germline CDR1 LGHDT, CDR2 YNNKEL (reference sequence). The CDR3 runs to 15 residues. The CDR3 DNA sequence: TGTGCCAGCAGCCATCTACTAGCGGGCACAGATACGCAGTATTTT. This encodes CASSHLLAGTDTQYF.

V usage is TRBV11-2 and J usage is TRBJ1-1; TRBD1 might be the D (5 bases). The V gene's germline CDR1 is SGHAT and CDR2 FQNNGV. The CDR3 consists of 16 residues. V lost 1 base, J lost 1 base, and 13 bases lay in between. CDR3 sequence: CASSLGFGGRNTEAFF. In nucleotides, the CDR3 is TGTGCCAGCAGCTTAGGGTTTGGGGGAAGGAACACTGAAGCTTTCTTT.

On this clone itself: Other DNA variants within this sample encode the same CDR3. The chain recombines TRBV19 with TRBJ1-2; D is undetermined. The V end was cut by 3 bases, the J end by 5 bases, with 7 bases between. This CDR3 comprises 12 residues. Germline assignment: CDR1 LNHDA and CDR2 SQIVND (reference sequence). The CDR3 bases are TGTGCCAGTAGTATTCGCGATTATGGCTACACCTTC. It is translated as CASSIRDYGYTF.

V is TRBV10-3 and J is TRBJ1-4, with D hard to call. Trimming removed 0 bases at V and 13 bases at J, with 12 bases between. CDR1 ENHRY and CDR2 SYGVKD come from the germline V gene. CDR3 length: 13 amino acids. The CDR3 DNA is TGTGCCATCAGTGAGTCGACTCCCGGTTTACTGTTTTTT. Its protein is CAISESTPGLLFF.

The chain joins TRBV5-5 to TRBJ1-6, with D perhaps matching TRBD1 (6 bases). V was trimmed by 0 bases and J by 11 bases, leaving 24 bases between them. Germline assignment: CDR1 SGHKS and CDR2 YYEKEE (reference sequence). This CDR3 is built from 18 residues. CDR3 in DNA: TGTGCCAGCAGCTTGGCCAGGGGCGCATCGATGTCCGAGCCACCCCTCCACTTT. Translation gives CASSLARGASMSEPPLHF.

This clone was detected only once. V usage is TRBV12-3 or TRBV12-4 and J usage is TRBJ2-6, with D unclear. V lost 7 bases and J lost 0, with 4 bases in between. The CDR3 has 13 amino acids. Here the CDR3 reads CASTLSGANVLTF. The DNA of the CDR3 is TGTGCCAGCACGCTCTCTGGGGCCAACGTCCTGACTTTC.

In DNA form, the CDR3 reads TGCGCCAGCAGCTTCGTCGGACAGGGGGCCACAGATACGCAGTATTTT. Translated, it gives CASSFVGQGATDTQYF. The chain couples TRBV5-1 to TRBJ2-3, with TRBD1 matching over 11 bases. CDR1 and CDR2 (germline): SGHRS, YFSETQ. The CDR3 consists of 16 residues. V lost 2 bases and J lost 2; bases outside the gene matches: 4.

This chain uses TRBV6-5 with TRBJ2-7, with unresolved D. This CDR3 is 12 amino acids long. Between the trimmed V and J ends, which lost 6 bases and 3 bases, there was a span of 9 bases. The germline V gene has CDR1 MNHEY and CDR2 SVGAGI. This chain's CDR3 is CASRGAVYEQYF. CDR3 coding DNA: TGTGCCAGCAGAGGCGCAGTCTACGAGCAGTACTTC.

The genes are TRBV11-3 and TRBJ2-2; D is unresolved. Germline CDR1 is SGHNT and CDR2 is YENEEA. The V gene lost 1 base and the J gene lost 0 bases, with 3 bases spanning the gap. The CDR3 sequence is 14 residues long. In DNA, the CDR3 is TGTGCCAGCAGCTTAGCCACGAACACCGGGGAGCTGTTTTTT. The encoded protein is CASSLATNTGELFF.

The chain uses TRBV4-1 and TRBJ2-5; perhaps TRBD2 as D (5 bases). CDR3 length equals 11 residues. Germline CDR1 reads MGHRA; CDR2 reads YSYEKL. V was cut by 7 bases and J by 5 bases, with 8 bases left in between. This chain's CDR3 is CASTRGETQYF. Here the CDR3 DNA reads TGCGCCAGCACTAGAGGGGAGACCCAGTACTTC.

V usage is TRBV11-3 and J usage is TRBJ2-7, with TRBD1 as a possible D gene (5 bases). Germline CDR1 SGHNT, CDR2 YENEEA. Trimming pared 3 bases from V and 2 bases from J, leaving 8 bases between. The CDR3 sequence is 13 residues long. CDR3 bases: TGTGCCAGCAGCTTTAGACAGACCTACGAGCAGTACTTC. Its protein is CASSFRQTYEQYF.

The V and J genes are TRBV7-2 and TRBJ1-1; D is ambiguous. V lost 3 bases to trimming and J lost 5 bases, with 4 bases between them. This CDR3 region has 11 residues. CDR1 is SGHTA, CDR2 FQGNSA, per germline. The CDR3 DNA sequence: TGTGCCAGCAGCTTTGGGACTGAAGCTTTCTTT. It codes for CASSFGTEAFF.

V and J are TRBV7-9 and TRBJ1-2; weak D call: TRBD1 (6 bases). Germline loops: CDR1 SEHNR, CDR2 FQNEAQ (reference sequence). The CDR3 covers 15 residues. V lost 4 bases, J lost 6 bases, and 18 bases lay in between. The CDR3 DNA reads TGTGCCAGCAGCTCAGGACAGCTTCTAGAGAATGGCTACACCTTC. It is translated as CASSSGQLLENGYTF.

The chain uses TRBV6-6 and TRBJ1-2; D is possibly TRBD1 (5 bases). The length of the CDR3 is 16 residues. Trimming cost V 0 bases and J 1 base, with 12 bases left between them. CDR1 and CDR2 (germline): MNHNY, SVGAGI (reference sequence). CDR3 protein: CASSYSAGSSNYGYTF. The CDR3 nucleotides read TGTGCCAGCAGTTACTCAGCAGGGAGTAGTAACTATGGCTACACCTTC.

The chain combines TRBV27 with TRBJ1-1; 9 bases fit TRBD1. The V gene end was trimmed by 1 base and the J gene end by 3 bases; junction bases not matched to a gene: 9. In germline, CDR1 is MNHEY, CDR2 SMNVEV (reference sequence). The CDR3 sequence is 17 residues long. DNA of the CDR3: TGTGCCAGCAGTTTATACCCGACAGGGGGTCGGGACACTGAAGCTTTCTTT. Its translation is CASSLYPTGGRDTEAFF.

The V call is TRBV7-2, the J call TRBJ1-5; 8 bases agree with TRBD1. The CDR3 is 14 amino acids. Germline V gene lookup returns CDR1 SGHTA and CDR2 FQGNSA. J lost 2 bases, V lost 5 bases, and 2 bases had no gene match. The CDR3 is CASSKTGGNQPQHF. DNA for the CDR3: TGTGCCAGCAGCAAGACAGGGGGCAATCAGCCCCAGCATTTT.

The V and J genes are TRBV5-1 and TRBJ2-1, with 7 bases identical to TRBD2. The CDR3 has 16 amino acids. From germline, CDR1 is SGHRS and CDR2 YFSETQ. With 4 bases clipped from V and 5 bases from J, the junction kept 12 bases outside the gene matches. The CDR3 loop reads CASSPLGGGGNNEQFF. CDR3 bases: TGCGCCAGCAGCCCCCTGGGCGGGGGAGGGAACAATGAGCAGTTCTTC.

CDR3 DNA sequence: TGCGCCAGCTCAAAAGGGTATCGAGAAAAACTGTTTTTT. This codes for CASSKGYREKLFF. The rearrangement links TRBV10-2 to TRBJ1-4; no definite D call. The V and J ends lost 8 bases and 8 bases respectively, with 15 bases between them. This CDR3 is 13 amino acids long. Per germline, CDR1 WSHSY and CDR2 SAAADI.

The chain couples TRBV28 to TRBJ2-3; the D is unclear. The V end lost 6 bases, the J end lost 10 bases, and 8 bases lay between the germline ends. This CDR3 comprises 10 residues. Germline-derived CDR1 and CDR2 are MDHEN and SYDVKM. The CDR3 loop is CASSSGPQYF. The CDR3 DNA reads TGTGCCAGCAGCTCAGGTCCGCAGTATTTT.

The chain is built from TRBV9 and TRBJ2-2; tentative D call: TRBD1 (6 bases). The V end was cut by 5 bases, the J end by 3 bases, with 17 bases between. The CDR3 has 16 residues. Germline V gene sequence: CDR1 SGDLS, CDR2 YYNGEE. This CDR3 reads CASSDLGAGDTGELFF. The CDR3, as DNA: TGTGCCAGCAGTGACTTAGGGGCAGGGGACACCGGGGAGCTGTTTTTT.

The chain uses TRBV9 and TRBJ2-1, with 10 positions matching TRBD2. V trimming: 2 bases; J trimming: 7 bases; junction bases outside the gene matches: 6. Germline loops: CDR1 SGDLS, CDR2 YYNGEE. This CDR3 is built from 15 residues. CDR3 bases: TGTGCCAGCAGCGTTAGCGGGGGGTCGGGGAATGAGCAGTTCTTC. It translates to CASSVSGGSGNEQFF.

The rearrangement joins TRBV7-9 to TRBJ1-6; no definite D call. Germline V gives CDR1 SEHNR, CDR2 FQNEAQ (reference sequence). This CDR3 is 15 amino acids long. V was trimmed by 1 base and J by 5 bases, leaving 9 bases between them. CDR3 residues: CASSLVVSNNSPLHF. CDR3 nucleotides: TGTGCCAGCAGCTTAGTGGTCAGTAATAATTCACCCCTCCACTTT.

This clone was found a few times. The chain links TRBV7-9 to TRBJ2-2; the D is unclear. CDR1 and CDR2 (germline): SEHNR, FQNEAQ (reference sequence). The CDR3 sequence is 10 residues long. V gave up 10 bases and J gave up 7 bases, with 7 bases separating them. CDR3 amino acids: CATRIGELFF. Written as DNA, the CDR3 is TGTGCCACCCGAATCGGGGAGCTGTTTTTT.

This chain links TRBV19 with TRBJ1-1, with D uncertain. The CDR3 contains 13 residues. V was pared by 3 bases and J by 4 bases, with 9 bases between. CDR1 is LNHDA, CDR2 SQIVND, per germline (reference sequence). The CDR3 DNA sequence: TGTGCCAGTAGTATTGGTCAATCCACTGAAGCTTTCTTT. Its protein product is CASSIGQSTEAFF.

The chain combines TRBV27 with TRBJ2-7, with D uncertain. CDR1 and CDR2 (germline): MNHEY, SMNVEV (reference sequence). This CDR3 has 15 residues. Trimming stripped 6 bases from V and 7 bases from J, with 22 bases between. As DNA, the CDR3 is TGTGCCAGCAGCCCCCCGCAAACCCCCCGGCGGGAGCAGTACTTC. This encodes CASSPPQTPRREQYF.

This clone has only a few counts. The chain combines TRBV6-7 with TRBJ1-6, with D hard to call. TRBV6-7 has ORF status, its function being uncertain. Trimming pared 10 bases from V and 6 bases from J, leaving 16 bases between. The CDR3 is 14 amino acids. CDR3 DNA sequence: TGTGCCACCAGGATTAAGAGCCTTAATTCACCCCTCCACTTT. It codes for CATRIKSLNSPLHF.

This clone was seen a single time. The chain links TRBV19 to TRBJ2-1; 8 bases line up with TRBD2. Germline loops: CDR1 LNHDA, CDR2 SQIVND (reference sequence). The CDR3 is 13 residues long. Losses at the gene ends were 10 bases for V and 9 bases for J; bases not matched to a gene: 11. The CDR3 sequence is CATHRGGAGEQFF. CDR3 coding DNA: TGTGCCACTCATCGGGGGGGGGCTGGTGAGCAGTTCTTC.